Following are 11 T cell receptor beta chains from one sample sequenced in a study of blood T cell repertoires in COVID-19. Profiling relied on immunoSEQ multiplex PCR, and the TCRdb table lists in-frame clones only, not all of them. This table holds about 260,000 clones, 88% found once. Sample: peripheral blood. The receptors here all came from a man in his 60s who had recovered from COVID-19.

The chain links TRBV23-1 to TRBJ1-2; TRBD1 matches 8 bases. TRBV23-1 is known as an ORF, though its function is uncertain. The length of the CDR3 is 17 residues. J gave up 5 bases and V 1 base, and 12 bases lay outside the gene matches. The CDR3 nucleotides read TGCGCCAGCAGTCAATGGCAGGGGGCCGGATATACATATGGCTACACCTTC. Its protein is CASSQWQGAGYTYGYTF.

This rearrangement joins TRBV6-6 to TRBJ2-1, with 10 bases lining up with TRBD1. The CDR3 is 16 residues long. Trimming cost V 6 bases and J 7 bases; bases outside gene matches: 12. The germline CDR1 and CDR2 sequences are MNHNY and SVGAGI (reference sequence). The CDR3 sequence is CASRLRGTGVINEQFF. CDR3 nucleotide sequence: TGTGCCAGCAGATTACGTGGGACAGGGGTGATTAATGAGCAGTTCTTC.

This clone was recorded at least ten times. The V and J genes are TRBV28 and TRBJ1-2; no reliable D call. The V end was cut by 5 bases, the J end by 8 bases, with 9 bases between. CDR1 MDHEN and CDR2 SYDVKM come from the germline V gene. The length of the CDR3 is 11 residues. The CDR3 coding sequence is TGTGCCAGCAGTCCCGCGGGAGGCTACACCTTC. Its translation is CASSPAGGYTF.

The chain joins TRBV12-3 or TRBV12-4 to TRBJ1-5; D remains ambiguous. Trimming pared 3 bases from V and 5 bases from J, leaving 8 bases between. The CDR3 is made up of 13 amino acids. The CDR3 here is CASSFTADQPQHF. CDR3 sequence (DNA): TGTGCCAGCAGTTTCACGGCGGATCAGCCCCAGCATTTT.

This chain connects TRBV11-2 to TRBJ2-5, with TRBD2 matching over 10 bases. V gave up 4 bases and J gave up 5 bases; unmatched junction bases: 13. This CDR3 contains 17 residues. Germline CDR1 SGHAT, CDR2 FQNNGV. CDR3 bases: TGTGCCAGCAGCTACAAGGGACTAGCGCCGCGGATGGAGACCCAGTACTTC. Its protein is CASSYKGLAPRMETQYF. The full variable domain, its missing parts supplied by reference TRBV11-2 and TRBJ2-5, is EAGVAQSPRYKIIEKRQSVAFWCNPISGHATLYWYQQILGQGPKLLIQFQNNGVVDDSQLPKDRFSAERLKGVDSTLKIQPAKLEDSAVYLCASSYKGLAPRMETQYFGPGTRLLVL.

The chain employs TRBV7-6 and TRBJ1-4; tentative D call: TRBD1 (5 bases). V was trimmed by 2 bases and J by 4 bases, leaving 11 bases between them. Germline values: CDR1 SGHVS, CDR2 FNYEAQ. CDR3 length: 15 residues. Here the CDR3 DNA reads TGTGCCAGCAGCTTATGGCAGGGAATTAATGAAAAACTGTTTTTT. Translated: CASSLWQGINEKLFF.

In DNA form, the CDR3 reads TGTGCCAGTAGTACCCCGGGACAGGGTGTGGACATTCAGTACTTC. Amino acids: CASSTPGQGVDIQYF. The rearrangement uses TRBV19 and TRBJ2-4; 9 bases are shared with TRBD1. V shed 4 bases and J 8 bases; nucleotides not matched to a gene: 9. Germline V gives CDR1 LNHDA, CDR2 SQIVND (reference sequence). The CDR3 runs 15 residues.

The V call is TRBV9, the J call TRBJ2-2; 10 nucleotides match TRBD2. From germline, CDR1 is SGDLS and CDR2 YYNGEE. V lost 0 bases and J lost 0; bases outside the gene matches: 5. This CDR3 spans 18 amino acids. CDR3 sequence: CASSVVERGGPNTGELFF. The CDR3 DNA reads TGTGCCAGCAGCGTAGTAGAGCGGGGGGGACCGAACACCGGGGAGCTGTTTTTT.

The chain recombines TRBV5-1 with TRBJ2-3; TRBD2 might be the D (6 bases). The CDR3 runs 15 residues. CDR1 is SGHRS, CDR2 YFSETQ, per germline. V was shortened by 0 bases and J by 7 bases, with 15 bases between the two germline ends. The DNA of the CDR3 is TGCGCCAGCAGCTTGGCGGGACTGAGTAGGAATACGCAGTATTTT. It specifies CASSLAGLSRNTQYF.

The V gene is TRBV10-1, the J gene TRBJ1-2; D is uncertain. The V and J ends lost 3 bases and 6 bases respectively, with 11 bases between them. Germline V gene sequence: CDR1 WNHNN, CDR2 SYGVQD (reference sequence). The CDR3 has 13 residues. The CDR3 protein is CASSDRGNHGYTF. The CDR3 DNA sequence: TGCGCCAGCAGTGATCGGGGTAATCATGGCTACACCTTC.

The rearrangement uses TRBV5-1 and TRBJ2-1; D may be TRBD1 (6 bases). Germline V gives CDR1 SGHRS, CDR2 YFSETQ. The CDR3 has 13 amino acids. V gave up 3 bases and J gave up 7 bases, with 11 bases separating them. DNA of the CDR3: TGCGCCAGCAGCTCGGGACATACAAATGAGCAGTTCTTC. Amino acid sequence: CASSSGHTNEQFF. The full variable domain, its missing parts supplied by reference TRBV5-1 and TRBJ2-1, is KAGVTQTPRYLIKTRGQQVTLSCSPISGHRSVSWYQQTPGQGLQFLFEYFSETQRNKGNFPGRFSGRQFSNSRSEMNVSTLELGDSALYLCASSSGHTNEQFFGPGTRLTVL.